What follows is one T cell receptor (beta chain) and its context. The target of this receptor is not known. Base quality data are lacking; no much larger clone is found one base away. The data were obtained in a study of T cells in Graves' hyperthyroidism and ophthalmopathy (dated by TCRdb to between 2018 and 2020). About the investigation overall: Peripheral blood samples were taken at the time of initial diagnosis, prior to any treatment. Following sampling, methimazole starting at 30 mg daily was given to hyperthyroidism patients, and high-dose intravenous methylprednisolone was given to ophthalmopathy patients. Prospective prediction of ophthalmopathy was tested in an independent validation cohort of under 20 hyperthyroidism patients and 15 to 17 patients who later progressed to ophthalmopathy. The roughly 91 discovery patients were randomly split 7:3 into training and test sets. The paper describes TCR Vbeta CDR3 sequencing of 120 to 150 peripheral blood samples, made up of 43 ophthalmopathy patients, approximately 76 hyperthyroidism patients and 17 progressor patients. TCR V-J signatures able to tell the groups apart were searched for in a discovery cohort of 100 patients, of whom over 40 had Graves' ophthalmopathy and around 58 had stable Graves' hyperthyroidism. In addition, the study compared T-cell repertoires in thyroid tissue and in blood from five or six Graves' hyperthyroidism patients.

Amplification of TCR beta CDR3 regions was carried out from RNA transcripts. For the first round of RT-PCR on the TCR CDR3, the HTBI primer set was used together with the Qiagen OneStep RT-PCR kit. The libraries were constructed in a second round of multiplex PCR and then size-selected and purified. Libraries were sequenced paired-end with 100 bp reads on an Illumina HiSeq2000. The source study handled its data this way. SOAPnuke was used to process the raw data, with reads discarded if the reads contained adapters or uncalled bases, had a mean Phred below 15, or lacked an exact constant-primer or identifier match. High-quality paired reads were merged using COPE v1.2.5, and each unique nucleotide sequence was defined as a clonotype. MiTCR v1.1 was used to align the clonotypes against IMGT TRBV, TRBD and TRBJ reference segments. The analysis was restricted to V-J combinations with a frequency above 0.0001, which together covered roughly 99% of the repertoires. The TCS score was defined as F50 (clonal expansion) divided by E x V (chaos), with BLOSUM62-based TCRdist calculated between CDR3 peptides within each V-J. Welch's t-statistics and random forest reduced approximately 520 V-J features to 10 to 15, which were used in a naive Bayes classifier (R e1071). The public sequencing data were trimmed at Q25 with fastp and processed into clonotypes with MiXCR by TCRdb, which kept only in-frame beta chains. CDR3 protein duplicates are merged, each entry listing the most common genes and DNA. What appears here as the V and J calls and clone size reflects TCRdb's work, not the paper's. The sample contains over 500,000 distinct CDR3 sequences, 16% of them found a single time. The leading ten clones occupy 25% to 30% of the sample.

Moderately to severely active disease, a Clinical Activity Score of at least 3, a NOSPECS grade of at least 4, and a duration under 3 months were present in ophthalmopathy patients. Patients with uncontrolled infections, other autoimmune diseases, pregnancy or lactation were excluded. Diagnoses were based on clinical symptoms, serum thyroxine and TRAb, thyroid ultrasound and orbital computed tomography. PBMCs were separated from approximately 10 ml of fresh peripheral blood using Ficoll-Paque density gradient centrifugation. Trizol reagent was used to extract total RNA, and RNA quality was then checked on an Agilent 2100 Bioanalyzer. Reading the germline V gene (reference sequence) gives CDR1 DFQATT and CDR2 SNEGSKA. The germline ends are 13 bases apart after V is trimmed by 0 bases and J by 5 bases. The CDR3 has 14 amino acids, counting the end cysteine and phenylalanine. Only the CDR3 portion is preserved as DNA: 42 bases, with reading frame beginning at the first base.

Paper-wide results and their limitations: In validation, the model predicted progression to ophthalmopathy a median of roughly 6.5 months before onset, with about 64% sensitivity and about 75% specificity. Most expanded thyroid clonotypes (frequency above 0.001) were also detected in blood, a finding suggesting that blood repertoires may reflect thyroid immune responses. No statistical method was used to fix the sample size in advance, and group allocation was not hidden from the investigators. Ophthalmopathy was separated from stable hyperthyroidism by a 13 V-J signature model, with 85% to 90% sensitivity and about 81% specificity obtained in cross-validation and 80%/75% obtained in testing.

Sequences were obtained from blood. The sequence was collected from a woman in her 30s with Graves' ophthalmopathy. The sequence links TRBV20-1 to TRBJ2-5; the D gene cannot be named for sure. The CDR3 protein: CSARDQWRRETQYF. The nucleotide sequence is TGCAGTGCTAGAGATCAGTGGAGACGGGAGACCCAGTACTTC.